Listed here are 8 T cell receptor beta chains from one sample, sequenced in a study of blood T cell repertoires in COVID-19 (dated by TCRdb to 2018 to 2021). Receptor amplification or capture employed the immunoSEQ multiplex PCR assay. TCRdb's version of the immuneACCESS table is confined to in-frame rearrangements and falls short of the full clone set. An unresolved V gene accounts for under half of the shortfall where checked; the remainder is of unknown origin. The sample table lists roughly 290,000 clones, about four fifths of them with a count of one. The ten largest clones capture around 16% of the sample. Sequenced: peripheral blood. The receptor source for this set is a person aged 65-85 years with COVID-19, enrolled during active disease.

This clone was picked up one time. The chain joins TRBV9 to TRBJ1-6; TRBD1 might be the D (5 bases). CDR3 length: 15 residues. Trimming left V 1 base short and J 1 base short, with 6 bases between. Germline V gene data show CDR1 as SGDLS and CDR2 as YYNGEE. This CDR3 is CASSVQGSYNSPLHF. CDR3 bases: TGTGCCAGCAGCGTACAGGGATCCTATAATTCACCCCTCCACTTT. The whole variable domain, remainder taken from reference TRBV9 and TRBJ1-6, is DSGVTQTPKHLITATGQRVTLRCSPRSGDLSVYWYQQSLDQGLQFLIQYYNGEERAKGNILERFSAQQFPDLHSELNLSSLELGDSALYFCASSVQGSYNSPLHFGNGTRLTVT.

The genes are TRBV30 and TRBJ1-2; 9 bases match TRBD1. The CDR3 totals 14 residues. V was clipped by 5 bases and J by 3 bases; unmatched bases: 7. The V gene's germline CDR1 is GTSNPN and CDR2 SVGIG (reference sequence). The DNA for the CDR3 is TGTGCCTGGCTCTCACAGGGGGCGCACTATGGCTACACCTTC. Translating gives CAWLSQGAHYGYTF.

The rearrangement joins TRBV5-1 to TRBJ1-6; TRBD1 might be the D (6 bases). V dropped 8 bases and J dropped 8 bases, with 20 bases sitting between them. Germline V CDR1 and CDR2: SGHRS, YFSETQ. This CDR3 spans 15 amino acids. The CDR3 bases are TGCGCCAGTTCCTTGTCGGGGGGCGGGCATTCACCCCTCCACTTT. This codes for CASSLSGGGHSPLHF.

This clone occurred once. This chain connects TRBV5-1 to TRBJ2-5; 8 bases fit TRBD1. The CDR3 loop spans 15 amino acids. V was pared by 4 bases and J by 5 bases, with 10 bases of the junction left unmatched. Per the germline V gene, CDR1 is SGHRS and CDR2 is YFSETQ. The CDR3, as DNA: TGCGCCAGCAGCCCCGCTTCAGGGGGCTGGGAGACCCAGTACTTC. Protein product: CASSPASGGWETQYF.

The chain joins TRBV28 to TRBJ1-4; tentative D call: TRBD1 (6 bases). Between the trimmed V and J ends, which lost 10 bases and 12 bases, there was a span of 15 bases. Germline values: CDR1 MDHEN, CDR2 SYDVKM. The CDR3 is made up of 11 amino acids. The chain's CDR3 is CATHTGLELFF. The CDR3 DNA sequence: TGTGCCACGCATACAGGGTTAGAACTGTTTTTT. Drawing the rest from reference TRBV28 and TRBJ1-4, the complete variable domain is DVKVTQSSRYLVKRTGEKVFLECVQDMDHENMFWYRQDPGLGLRLIYFSYDVKMKEKGDIPEGYSVSREKKERFSLILESASTNQTSMYLCATHTGLELFFGSGTQLSVL.

This sequence joins TRBV18 and TRBJ1-2; 7 bases are a match to TRBD1. V was pared by 3 bases and J by 5 bases, with 12 bases of the junction left unmatched. The germline V gene has CDR1 KGHSH and CDR2 LQKENI. The CDR3 contains 16 residues. The CDR3, as DNA: TGTGCCAGCTCACCTGGCGGACAGGCACTCCCTTATGGCTACACCTTC. Translated: CASSPGGQALPYGYTF.

This clone was seen more than once but under ten times. This rearrangement joins TRBV20-1 to TRBJ2-7; 7 nucleotides agree with TRBD1. J gave up 13 bases and V 5 bases, and 11 bases lay outside the gene matches. The germline V gene encodes CDR1 DFQATT and CDR2 SNEGSKA (reference sequence). CDR3 size: 11 residues. The CDR3 loop is CSASWTGRSYF. CDR3 bases: TGCAGTGCTTCCTGGACAGGACGCTCATACTTC.

This chain links TRBV4-1 with TRBJ2-1, with D perhaps matching TRBD1 (5 bases). V was cut by 7 bases and J by 9 bases, with 10 bases left in between. Looked up from germline, CDR1 is MGHRA and CDR2 is YSYEKL. The CDR3 extends over 11 amino acids. The CDR3 protein is CASTQGSEQFF. As DNA, the CDR3 is TGCGCCAGCACGCAGGGTAGTGAGCAGTTCTTC.